A selection of T cell receptor beta chains follows, all from one sample in a study of vaccination and CD4 T cells after COVID-19. These receptors' targets are unknown. TCRdb re-analysed the PCR reads in MiXCR, keeping a single row per CDR3 protein. The sample records under 25,000 distinct CDR3 sequences, about two fifths being singletons. The material sequenced was CD4+ T cells from blood, cultured in vitro. These receptors were obtained from a human donor who had recovered from COVID-19. The CDR3 runs from the conserved cysteine through the conserved F or W. D genes are given only for firm matches. Only some rows state a clone size, as once, few, many or a class for expanded clones.

d_gene: .
v_gene: TRBV20-1
abundance: few
j_gene: TRBJ1-2
CDR3nt: TGCAGTGCTAGCAAGTGGTCCGGGGGTCGAAAAGGCTACACCTTC
CDR3aa: CSASKWSGGRKGYTF

d_gene: .
v_gene: TRBV30
abundance: .
j_gene: TRBJ2-7
CDR3nt: TGTGCCTGGAGTGTACAATGGTCGGAGCAGTACTTC
CDR3aa: CAWSVQWSEQYF

d_gene: .
v_gene: TRBV18
abundance: .
j_gene: TRBJ2-3
CDR3nt: TGTGCCAGCTCACCCCCGGGCACAGATACGCAGTATTTT
CDR3aa: CASSPPGTDTQYF

d_gene: .
v_gene: TRBV2
abundance: .
j_gene: TRBJ1-2
CDR3nt: TGTGCCAGCAGCGGAAGAAACTATGGCTACACCTTC
CDR3aa: CASSGRNYGYTF

d_gene: .
v_gene: TRBV29-1
abundance: .
j_gene: TRBJ2-7
CDR3nt: TGCAGCGTTGAAGATCCGAGAGGGAACTACGAGCAGTACTTC
CDR3aa: CSVEDPRGNYEQYF

d_gene: .
v_gene: TRBV28
abundance: .
j_gene: TRBJ1-2
CDR3nt: TGTGCCAGCAGTTTAGGTGGGACTGCGAACTATGGCTACACCTTC
CDR3aa: CASSLGGTANYGYTF

d_gene: .
v_gene: TRBV28
abundance: .
j_gene: TRBJ2-6
CDR3nt: TGTGCCAGCAGCACCCTGCGGGCTGGGGCCAACGTCCTGACTTTC
CDR3aa: CASSTLRAGANVLTF

d_gene: TRBD1
v_gene: TRBV24-1
abundance: .
j_gene: TRBJ2-5
CDR3nt: TGTGCCACCAGAAGGGGGCCGGGGGAGACCCAGTACTTC
CDR3aa: CATRRGPGETQYF

d_gene: TRBD1
v_gene: TRBV6-1
abundance: .
j_gene: TRBJ2-5
CDR3nt: TGTGCCAGCAGTGAACGGACAGGGGGCAACGAGACCCAGTACTTC
CDR3aa: CASSERTGGNETQYF

d_gene: .
v_gene: TRBV5-4
abundance: few
j_gene: TRBJ1-2
CDR3nt: TGTGCCAGCAGCTCGACAACTGCTAACTATGGCTACACCTTC
CDR3aa: CASSSTTANYGYTF

d_gene: .
v_gene: TRBV10-3
abundance: few
j_gene: TRBJ1-5
CDR3nt: TGTGCCATCAGTCCGGGGGGGAGCAATCAGCCCCAGCATTTT
CDR3aa: CAISPGGSNQPQHF

d_gene: .
v_gene: TRBV7-8
abundance: .
j_gene: TRBJ1-5
CDR3nt: TGTGCCAGCAGCTTAGGGGGGTTTAAGCCCCAGCATTTT
CDR3aa: CASSLGGFKPQHF

d_gene: .
v_gene: TRBV10-1
abundance: .
j_gene: TRBJ2-7
CDR3nt: TGCGCCAGCAGTGCCTACCCCGAGGGGAGGGAGCAGTACTTC
CDR3aa: CASSAYPEGREQYF

d_gene: TRBD2
v_gene: TRBV6-2/TRBV6-3
abundance: .
j_gene: TRBJ2-3
CDR3nt: TGTGCCAGCAGTTACGTAGCGGGAGGGCCTAGCACAGATACGCAGTATTTT
CDR3aa: CASSYVAGGPSTDTQYF

d_gene: .
v_gene: TRBV5-6
abundance: .
j_gene: TRBJ2-5
CDR3nt: TGTGCCAGCAGCTTGGCCGGGGCGGGCAGCGAGACCCAGTACTTC
CDR3aa: CASSLAGAGSETQYF

d_gene: TRBD1
v_gene: TRBV10-1
abundance: .
j_gene: TRBJ1-1
CDR3nt: TGCGCCAGCAGTGGACAGGGGGGGCAAGGAGCTTTCTTT
CDR3aa: CASSGQGGQGAFF

d_gene: .
v_gene: TRBV19
abundance: .
j_gene: TRBJ1-2
CDR3nt: TGTGCCAGTAGTATCACATTAGGGGCCAGGAACTATGGCTACACCTTC
CDR3aa: CASSITLGARNYGYTF

d_gene: TRBD2
v_gene: TRBV7-2
abundance: .
j_gene: TRBJ2-1
CDR3nt: TGTGCCAGCAGCTTACTAGCGGGAGTCGAGCAGTTCTTC
CDR3aa: CASSLLAGVEQFF

d_gene: TRBD2
v_gene: TRBV5-4
abundance: .
j_gene: TRBJ2-7
CDR3nt: TGTGCCAGCAGTCCCCGGACTAGCGGGGGCACGGATTCCTACGAGCAGTACTTC
CDR3aa: CASSPRTSGGTDSYEQYF

d_gene: .
v_gene: TRBV20-1
abundance: once
j_gene: TRBJ1-4
CDR3nt: TGCAGTGCTAGAGATCAAGGCCGGGCGAGCTATAATGAAAAACTGTTTTTT
CDR3aa: CSARDQGRASYNEKLFF

d_gene: TRBD2
v_gene: TRBV12-3/TRBV12-4
abundance: few
j_gene: TRBJ2-7
CDR3nt: TGTGCCAGCAGCCCGCATGGACTAGCGAGCTCCTACGAGCAGTACTTC
CDR3aa: CASSPHGLASSYEQYF

d_gene: .
v_gene: TRBV28
abundance: .
j_gene: TRBJ2-6
CDR3nt: TGTGCCAGCACCCTGGGGGCCAACGTCCTGACTTTC
CDR3aa: CASTLGANVLTF

d_gene: TRBD1
v_gene: TRBV6-2/TRBV6-3
abundance: .
j_gene: TRBJ2-5
CDR3nt: TGTGCCAGCAGCAAACAGGGGAAAGAGACCCAGTACTTC
CDR3aa: CASSKQGKETQYF

d_gene: .
v_gene: TRBV20-1
abundance: .
j_gene: TRBJ2-2
CDR3nt: TGCAGTGCCCGCCCAGGGGAGAACACCGGGGAGCTGTTTTTT
CDR3aa: CSARPGENTGELFF

d_gene: .
v_gene: TRBV5-1
abundance: .
j_gene: TRBJ1-3
CDR3nt: TGCGCCAGCAGCTCGACAGCGAACTCTGGAAACACCATATATTTT
CDR3aa: CASSSTANSGNTIYF

d_gene: .
v_gene: TRBV2
abundance: .
j_gene: TRBJ2-3
CDR3nt: TGTGCCAGCAGTGAGGGCACAGATACGCAGTATTTT
CDR3aa: CASSEGTDTQYF

d_gene: .
v_gene: TRBV11-3
abundance: .
j_gene: TRBJ1-1
CDR3nt: TGTGCCAGCAGCTTAGATCGACGGAACACTGAAGCTTTCTTT
CDR3aa: CASSLDRRNTEAFF

d_gene: .
v_gene: TRBV9
abundance: few
j_gene: TRBJ1-2
CDR3nt: TGTGCCAGCAGCCCCCGGTCCGATGGCCATGGCTACACCTTC
CDR3aa: CASSPRSDGHGYTF

d_gene: TRBD1
v_gene: TRBV19
abundance: .
j_gene: TRBJ2-7
CDR3nt: TGTGCCAGTAGTATAAGGGACAGACCCTACGAGCAGTACTTC
CDR3aa: CASSIRDRPYEQYF

d_gene: .
v_gene: TRBV6-5
abundance: .
j_gene: TRBJ2-7
CDR3nt: TGTGCCAGCAGTTATAACAGGGCTTACGAGCAGTACTTC
CDR3aa: CASSYNRAYEQYF

d_gene: TRBD1
v_gene: TRBV28
abundance: .
j_gene: TRBJ1-2
CDR3nt: TGTGCCAGCAGTTTGGGGACAGCTAACTATGGCTACACCTTC
CDR3aa: CASSLGTANYGYTF

d_gene: .
v_gene: TRBV5-1
abundance: .
j_gene: TRBJ2-5
CDR3nt: TGCGCCAGTAACGATGGGGGCCAGGAAGAGACCCAGTACTTC
CDR3aa: CASNDGGQEETQYF

d_gene: .
v_gene: TRBV6-4
abundance: .
j_gene: TRBJ1-6
CDR3nt: TGTGCCAGCAGAGAGGGGGATTCACCCCTCCACTTT
CDR3aa: CASREGDSPLHF

d_gene: .
v_gene: TRBV20-1
abundance: .
j_gene: TRBJ2-1
CDR3nt: TGCAGTGCTAGAGGTCTCAGGGAGGCTGAGCAGTTCTTC
CDR3aa: CSARGLREAEQFF

d_gene: .
v_gene: TRBV11-2
abundance: few
j_gene: TRBJ2-7
CDR3nt: TGTGCCAGCAGCTTAGTTCCCGTGCAGGGTCCCTACGAGCAGTACTTC
CDR3aa: CASSLVPVQGPYEQYF

d_gene: .
v_gene: TRBV11-2
abundance: .
j_gene: TRBJ2-5
CDR3nt: TGTGCCAGCAGCTTAGTGGTGCGGGCCCAAGAGACCCAGTACTTC
CDR3aa: CASSLVVRAQETQYF

d_gene: TRBD1
v_gene: TRBV28
abundance: .
j_gene: TRBJ1-1
CDR3nt: TGTGCCAGCAGTTCCGCCGGGACAGGGGATTACACTGAAGCTTTCTTT
CDR3aa: CASSSAGTGDYTEAFF

d_gene: TRBD1
v_gene: TRBV6-4
abundance: .
j_gene: TRBJ2-7
CDR3nt: TGTGCCAGCAGTGCCCCCACCGGGACAGGGGGCTACGAGCTGTACTTC
CDR3aa: CASSAPTGTGGYELYF

d_gene: .
v_gene: TRBV9
abundance: once
j_gene: TRBJ1-6
CDR3nt: TGTGCCAGCACCGCGCAGGGTGAGAATTCACCCCTCCACTTT
CDR3aa: CASTAQGENSPLHF

d_gene: .
v_gene: TRBV28
abundance: .
j_gene: TRBJ2-3
CDR3nt: TGTGCCAGCAGACCCGCCCCGGGGGCCACATATACGCAGTATTTT
CDR3aa: CASRPAPGATYTQYF

d_gene: .
v_gene: TRBV27
abundance: .
j_gene: TRBJ2-4
CDR3nt: TGTGCCAGCTCTAGAGCAGGGATCAGGGACATTCAGTACTTC
CDR3aa: CASSRAGIRDIQYF